A single T cell receptor (beta chain) is shown here with its context. The data were obtained in a study of cytomegalovirus exposure and HLA in healthy donors. 60 Vbeta and 13 Jbeta primers were used in PCR. Profiling relied on immunoSEQ multiplex PCR, and the TCRdb table lists in-frame clones only, not all of them. The data hold over 110,000 clones, with over 70% observed a single time. The germline gives CDR1 SGHVS, CDR2 FNYEAQ. This CDR3 has 19 residues. V gave up 5 bases and J gave up 1 base; unmatched junction bases: 13. The sequence came from a man between 35 and 55 years old in good health and CMV-seronegative. Sequenced material: PBMCs. The J gene is TRBJ2-5, the V gene TRBV7-6; 13 bases agree with TRBD2. The CDR3 reads CASSQQTSGGSGGQETQYF. As DNA, the CDR3 is TGTGCCAGCAGCCAACAGACTAGCGGGGGGTCTGGGGGCCAAGAGACCCAGTACTTC.